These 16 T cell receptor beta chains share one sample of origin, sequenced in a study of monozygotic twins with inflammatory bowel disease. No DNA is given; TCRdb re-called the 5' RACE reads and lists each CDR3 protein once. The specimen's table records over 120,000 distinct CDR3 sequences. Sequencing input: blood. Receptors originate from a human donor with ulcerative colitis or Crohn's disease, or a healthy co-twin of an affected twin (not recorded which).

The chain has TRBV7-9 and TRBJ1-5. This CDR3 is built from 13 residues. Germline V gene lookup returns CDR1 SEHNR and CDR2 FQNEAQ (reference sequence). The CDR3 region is CASSLGLGQPQHF.

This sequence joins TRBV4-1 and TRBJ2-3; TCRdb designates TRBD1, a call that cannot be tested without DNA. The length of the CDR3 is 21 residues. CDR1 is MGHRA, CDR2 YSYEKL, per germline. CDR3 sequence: CASSQDSGRRSFSVPTDTQYF.

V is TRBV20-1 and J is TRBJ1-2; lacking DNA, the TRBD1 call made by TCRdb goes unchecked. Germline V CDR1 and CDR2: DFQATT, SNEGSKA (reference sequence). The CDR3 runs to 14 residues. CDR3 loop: CSANIRQGSHGYTF.

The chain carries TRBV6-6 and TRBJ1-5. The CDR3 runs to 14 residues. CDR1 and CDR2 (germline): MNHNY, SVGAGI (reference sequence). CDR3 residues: CASRPRVDNQPQHF.

The CDR3 sequence: CATSRDGLAALSTDTQYF. J is TRBJ2-3 and V is TRBV15; TCRdb picks TRBD2, but there is no DNA to check that call. Germline V gene lookup returns CDR1 LNHNV and CDR2 YYDKDF (reference sequence). The CDR3 totals 18 residues.

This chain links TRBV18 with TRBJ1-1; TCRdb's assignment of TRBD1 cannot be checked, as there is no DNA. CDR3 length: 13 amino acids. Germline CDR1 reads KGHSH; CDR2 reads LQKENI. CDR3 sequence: CASSPDSHTEAFF.

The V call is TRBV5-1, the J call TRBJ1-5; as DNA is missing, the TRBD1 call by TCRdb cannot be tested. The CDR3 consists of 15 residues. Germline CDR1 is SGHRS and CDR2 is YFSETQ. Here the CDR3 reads CASSMVGGGNQPQHF.

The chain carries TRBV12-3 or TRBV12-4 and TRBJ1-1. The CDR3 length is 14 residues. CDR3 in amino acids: CASSLRGQNTEAFF.

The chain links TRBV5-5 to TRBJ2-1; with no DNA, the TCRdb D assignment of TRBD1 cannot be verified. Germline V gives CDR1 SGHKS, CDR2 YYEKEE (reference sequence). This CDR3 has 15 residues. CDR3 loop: CASSRRRDTYDEQFF.

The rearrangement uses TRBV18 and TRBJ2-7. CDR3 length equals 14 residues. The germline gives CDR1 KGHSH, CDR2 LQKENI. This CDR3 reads CASSPPIGRYEQYF.

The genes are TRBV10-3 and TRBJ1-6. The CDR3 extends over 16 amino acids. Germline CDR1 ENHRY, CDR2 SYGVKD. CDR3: CAISDGGGSYNSPLHF.

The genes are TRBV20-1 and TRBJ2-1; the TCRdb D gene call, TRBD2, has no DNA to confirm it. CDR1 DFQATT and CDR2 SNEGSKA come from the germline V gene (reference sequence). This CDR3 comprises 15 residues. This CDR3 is CSAVSGRATGDEQFF.

The CDR3 spells CASSPTGFNEKLFF. The gene calls are TRBV5-1 and TRBJ1-4. This CDR3 region has 14 residues. CDR1 is SGHRS and CDR2 is YFSETQ in the germline V gene.

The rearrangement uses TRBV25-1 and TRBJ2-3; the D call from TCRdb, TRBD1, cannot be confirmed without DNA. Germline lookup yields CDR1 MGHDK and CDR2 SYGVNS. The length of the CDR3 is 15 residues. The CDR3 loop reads CASTRGVTITDTQYF.

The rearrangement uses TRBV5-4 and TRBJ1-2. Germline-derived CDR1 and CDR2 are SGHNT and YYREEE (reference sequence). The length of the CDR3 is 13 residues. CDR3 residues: CASSLEQEGGYTF.

Here the CDR3 reads CAISESTSGSLAEQFF. The chain carries TRBV10-3 and TRBJ2-1; TCRdb's D gene call, TRBD2, goes unchecked for lack of DNA. Germline V gives CDR1 ENHRY, CDR2 SYGVKD. There are 16 residues in the CDR3.